This T cell receptor beta chain comes out of a study of cytomegalovirus exposure and HLA in healthy donors. The CDR3 totals 16 residues. Primers included in the PCR were 60 Vbeta and 13 Jbeta primers. The protocol was immunoSEQ multiplex PCR, while the TCRdb copy is restricted to in-frame clones and leaves out a portion. The sample carries around 150,000 clones, around 77% recorded once. The sample was PBMCs. The sequence derives from a man aged 30-40 years in good health and CMV-seronegative. The chain employs TRBV21-1 and TRBJ2-7; the D segment call TRBD1 is taken from the table without a DNA check. TRBV21-1 is noted as a pseudogene. CDR3 sequence (DNA): TGTGCCAGCAGCCGAACACAGGTGCCCCTAACCTACGAGCAGTACTTC. Translation: CASSRTQVPLTYEQYF.